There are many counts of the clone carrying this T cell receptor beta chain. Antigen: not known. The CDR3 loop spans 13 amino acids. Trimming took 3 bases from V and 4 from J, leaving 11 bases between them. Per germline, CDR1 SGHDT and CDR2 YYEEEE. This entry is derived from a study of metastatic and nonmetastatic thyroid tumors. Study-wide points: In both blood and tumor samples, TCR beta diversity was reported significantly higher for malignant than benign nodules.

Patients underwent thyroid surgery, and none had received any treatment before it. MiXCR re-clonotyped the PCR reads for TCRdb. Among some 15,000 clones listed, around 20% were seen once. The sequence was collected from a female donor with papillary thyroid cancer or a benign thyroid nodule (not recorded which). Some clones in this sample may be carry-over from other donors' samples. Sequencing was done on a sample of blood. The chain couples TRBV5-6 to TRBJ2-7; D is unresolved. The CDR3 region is CASSSTQVYEQYF. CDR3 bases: TGTGCCAGCAGCTCCACGCAGGTTTACGAGCAGTACTTC.